This T cell receptor (beta chain) appears in the sequencing data of a study of CXCR3-negative and CXCR3-positive naive CD8 T cells. General study points: CXCR3-positive naive cells had more hydrophobic TRB CDR3s than CXCR3-negative naive cells. In naive cells, CXCR3-negative and CXCR3-positive subsets had similar TRBV-TRBJ usage; memory cells differed.

Germline V gene data show CDR1 as SQVTM and CDR2 as ANQGSEA. The CDR3 is made up of 15 amino acids. The libraries of TRB cDNA were constructed through 5' RACE using UMI labels. Reprocessing the 5' RACE reads, TCRdb reports a single entry for every CDR3 protein and omits DNA. The sample includes 6,500 to 9,000 distinct CDR3 sequences. With respect to this clonotype: What it recognizes is unknown.

CD45RO-CCR7+CD27+CD95- defined naive CD8+ T cells. The rearrangement links TRBV29-1 to TRBJ2-7; TCRdb's assignment of TRBD2 cannot be checked, as there is no DNA. The clonotype was recovered from a human donor in good health. Some clones in this sample may be carry-over from other donors' samples. The sample taken for sequencing was naive CXCR3+ CD8+ T cells from blood. Subset defined: CD45RO-CCR7+CD27+CD95- naive CD8+ T cells expressing CXCR3 (TNR3+). Here the CDR3 reads CSVEDPRGSSYEQYF.